This T cell receptor (beta chain) derives from a study of T-cell memory formation after mild COVID-19. Sample barcodes and UMIs were carried by the TCR alpha and TCR beta cDNA libraries that 5'RACE generated with constant-segment primers. TCRdb reprocessed the 5' RACE reads with MiXCR, giving one entry per CDR3 protein. Of roughly 240,000 distinct CDR3 sequences in the sample, 15% to 20% were seen once. This clonotype has a handful of counts. Its matching antigen is unknown. Study results and caveats: Day 15 to 85 contracting clones showed balanced CD4/CD8; later expanders leaned CD4+. CD4+ contracting clones were found mainly in CM and EM, and CD8+ ones in EMRA.

Trimming stripped 1 base from V and 0 bases from J, with 10 bases between. Germline V gene lookup returns CDR1 LGHNA and CDR2 YNFKEQ. CDR3 length equals 16 residues. This clonotype originated in a man in his late teens or twenties who had mild COVID-19 (a few samples of this study predate the infection). Cell type and time point are not known. The sequenced sample consisted of PBMCs or a T cell subset sorted from them (not recorded which). This rearrangement joins TRBV4-2 to TRBJ2-1; D is undetermined. CDR3: CASSQGSPSSYNEQFF. CDR3 nucleotide sequence: TGTGCCAGCAGCCAAGGCAGTCCCAGCTCCTACAATGAGCAGTTCTTC.